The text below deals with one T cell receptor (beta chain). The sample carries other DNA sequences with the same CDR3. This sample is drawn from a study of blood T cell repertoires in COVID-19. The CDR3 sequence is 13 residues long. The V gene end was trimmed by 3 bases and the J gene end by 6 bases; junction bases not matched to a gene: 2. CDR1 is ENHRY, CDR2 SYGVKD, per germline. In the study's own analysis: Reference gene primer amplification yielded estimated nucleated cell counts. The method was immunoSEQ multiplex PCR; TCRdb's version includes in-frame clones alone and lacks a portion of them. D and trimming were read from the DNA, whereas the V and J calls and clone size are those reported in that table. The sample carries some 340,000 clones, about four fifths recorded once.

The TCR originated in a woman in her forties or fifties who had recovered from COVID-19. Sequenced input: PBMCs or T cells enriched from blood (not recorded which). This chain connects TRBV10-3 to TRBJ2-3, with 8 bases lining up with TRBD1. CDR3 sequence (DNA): TGTGCCATCAGTGACAGGGGGCAGGATACGCAGTATTTT. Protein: CAISDRGQDTQYF.